One sample yielded the 23 T cell receptor beta chains listed below, sequenced in a study of human T cells and chemical hapten exposure. TCRdb ran MiXCR on the RACE reads and lists one entry per CDR3 protein. Seen here are 90,000 or so distinct CDR3 sequences, 7.5% to 9.5% observed once, and the top ten hold 2.6%. Time point specified: pre-sensitization, week 0. Treatment described: therapeutic diphenylcyclopropenone sensitization with weekly scalp DPC. Sequences were derived from whole blood, sampled in connection with sensitization to the hapten diphenylcyclopropenone (DPC). The source is a man aged 40-55 years with alopecia areata. Some clones in this sample may be carry-over from other donors' samples.

Only a few counts were recorded for this clonotype. The CDR3 loop is CSVEQGGTEAFF. CDR3 nucleotides: TGCAGCGTAGAACAGGGGGGCACTGAAGCTTTCTTT. The chain has TRBV29-1 and TRBJ1-1, with 8 bases lining up with TRBD1. In germline, CDR1 is SQVTM, CDR2 ANQGSEA. The CDR3 has 12 residues. Germline trimming cut 6 bases from V and 4 bases from J; bases unmatched to any gene: 4.

The rearrangement links TRBV12-3 or TRBV12-4 to TRBJ1-6, with D tentatively TRBD1 (6 bases). Deletions cut 1 base from V and 8 bases from J, with 15 bases between. The CDR3 spans 16 residues. CDR3 region: CASSLGGGVGDSPLHF. The CDR3 DNA follows: TGTGCCAGCAGTTTAGGAGGGGGAGTAGGGGATTCACCCCTCCACTTT.

V and J are TRBV7-9 and TRBJ2-3, with D unresolved. This CDR3 is 12 amino acids long. The V end was cut by 10 bases, the J end by 0 bases, with 8 bases between. The germline V gene has CDR1 SEHNR and CDR2 FQNEAQ (reference sequence). This CDR3 reads CATVKSTDTQYF. In nucleotides, the CDR3 is TGTGCCACCGTGAAAAGCACAGATACGCAGTATTTT.

This clonotype was picked up many times. The chain uses TRBV12-5 and TRBJ1-1, with D perhaps matching TRBD1 (5 bases). The CDR3 consists of 14 residues. Between the trimmed V and J ends, which lost 0 bases and 1 base, there was a span of 6 bases. CDR1 is LGHNT, CDR2 FRNRAP, per germline. CDR3 loop: CASGLVTGNTEAFF. The CDR3 region has the DNA TGTGCTAGTGGTTTGGTCACAGGGAACACTGAAGCTTTCTTT.

This clonotype was observed a handful of times. The genes are TRBV18 and TRBJ2-3; D remains ambiguous. V lost 3 bases and J lost 10, with 17 bases in between. From germline, CDR1 is KGHSH and CDR2 LQKENI. This CDR3 comprises 14 residues. Here the CDR3 reads CASSPIGGWAPQYF. The CDR3 bases are TGTGCCAGCTCACCCATCGGCGGCTGGGCTCCGCAGTATTTT.

This clonotype was detected ten times or more. The genes are TRBV9 and TRBJ2-1; 10 nucleotides match TRBD2. The junction had 0 bases not matched to a gene; V was cut back by 0 bases and J by 6 bases. This CDR3 contains 14 residues. The germline V gene encodes CDR1 SGDLS and CDR2 YYNGEE. CDR3 in amino acids: CASSVGTSGNEQFF. As DNA, the CDR3 is TGTGCCAGCAGCGTAGGGACTAGCGGCAATGAGCAGTTCTTC.

This clonotype was detected many times. V usage is TRBV18 and J usage is TRBJ2-3, with D possibly being TRBD1 (5 bases). The V and J ends lost 4 bases and 1 base respectively, with 9 bases between them. The V gene's germline CDR1 is KGHSH and CDR2 LQKENI. CDR3 length: 14 amino acids. CDR3 amino acids: CASSLGQGTDTQYF. As DNA, the CDR3 is TGTGCCAGCTCACTAGGACAAGGCACAGATACGCAGTATTTT. Combining the CDR3 with reference TRBV18 and TRBJ2-3 gives the whole variable domain NAGVMQNPRHLVRRRGQEARLRCSPMKGHSHVYWYRQLPEEGLKFMVYLQKENIIDESGMPKERFSAEFPKEGPSILRIQQVVRGDSAAYFCASSLGQGTDTQYFGPGTRLTVL.

This chain uses TRBV3-1 with TRBJ2-2; 9 bases match TRBD2. The CDR3 runs to 16 residues. From germline, CDR1 is LGHDT and CDR2 YNNKEL (reference sequence). V lost 3 bases and J lost 6; bases outside the gene matches: 8. The CDR3 coding sequence is TGTGCCAGCAGCCATCTGATTAGCGGGAGCGCCGGGGAGCTGTTTTTT. This translates into CASSHLISGSAGELFF.

The table lists this clonotype with many counts. The chain recombines TRBV24-1 with TRBJ2-3; TRBD1 matches 8 bases. The germline CDR1 and CDR2 sequences are KGHDR and SFDVKD. J was trimmed by 4 bases and V by 4 bases; bases with no gene match: 6. CDR3 length equals 15 residues. CDR3 in amino acids: CATSDGDRWSDTQYF. The CDR3 bases are TGTGCCACCAGTGACGGGGACAGGTGGTCAGATACGCAGTATTTT.

This clonotype turned up a few times. The genes are TRBV1 and TRBJ2-3; the table calls TRBD2, which could not be checked here. TRBV1 is a pseudogene. The CDR3 loop spans 20 amino acids. CDR3 amino acids: CTSSQETSRTSGRGTDTQYF. For the CDR3, the DNA is TGCACCAGCAGCCAGGAAACTAGCCGGACTAGCGGGAGGGGGACAGATACGCAGTATTTT.

This clonotype has at least ten counts. The chain links TRBV28 to TRBJ2-5; no clear D. Germline assignment: CDR1 MDHEN and CDR2 SYDVKM. CDR3 length: 13 residues. Between the trimmed V and J ends, which lost 4 bases and 4 bases, there was a span of 10 bases. CDR3 sequence (DNA): TGTGCCAGCAGTTCTCCCGCCTTAGAGACCCAGTACTTC. This codes for CASSSPALETQYF.

In this sample, this clonotype turned up many times. The genes are TRBV20-1 and TRBJ2-7; TRBD2 aligns across 14 bases. Germline V CDR1 and CDR2: DFQATT, SNEGSKA (reference sequence). V was pared by 5 bases and J by 6 bases, with 9 bases of the junction left unmatched. The CDR3 loop spans 15 amino acids. CDR3 sequence: CSARPGLAGDTEQYF. The DNA of the CDR3 is TGCAGTGCTCGACCGGGACTAGCGGGAGACACCGAGCAGTACTTC.

This clonotype was counted ten times or more. The chain carries TRBV20-1 and TRBJ2-6; 7 bases map to TRBD2. The CDR3 totals 16 residues. CDR1 DFQATT and CDR2 SNEGSKA come from the germline V gene (reference sequence). V lost 3 bases to trimming and J lost 2 bases; unmatched junction nucleotides: 7. CDR3 sequence reads: CSASGGAGAGANVLTF. The CDR3 DNA reads as TGCAGTGCTAGCGGGGGTGCGGGGGCTGGGGCCAACGTCCTGACTTTC.

The chain is built from TRBV6-5 and TRBJ1-1; D might be TRBD1 (6 bases). From germline, CDR1 is MNHEY and CDR2 SVGAGI. The CDR3 sequence is 14 residues long. Trimming cost V 7 bases and J 0 bases, with 12 bases left between them. DNA for the CDR3: TGTGCCAGCAACCGACAGGACTTGAACACTGAAGCTTTCTTT. Translated, it gives CASNRQDLNTEAFF.

This clonotype was seen at least ten times. This rearrangement joins TRBV7-9 to TRBJ2-3; D gene uncertain. CDR3 length equals 14 residues. Germline-derived CDR1 and CDR2 are SEHNR and FQNEAQ (reference sequence). Trimming removed 2 bases from V and 2 bases from J, with 8 bases in between. CDR3 protein: CASSLLQPTDTQYF. DNA of the CDR3: TGTGCCAGCAGCTTATTGCAGCCCACAGATACGCAGTATTTT.

V and J are TRBV7-2 and TRBJ2-5, with 7 bases aligning to TRBD2. J gave up 5 bases and V 5 bases, and 11 bases lay outside the gene matches. The germline V gene encodes CDR1 SGHTA and CDR2 FQGNSA. This CDR3 is 15 amino acids long. CDR3 DNA sequence: TGTGCCAGCAGCCAAGCGGGACGAAGTGATGAGACCCAGTACTTC. Translating gives CASSQAGRSDETQYF.

The chain joins TRBV3-1 to TRBJ1-6; TRBD1 aligns across 12 bases. This CDR3 is built from 15 residues. Per germline, CDR1 LGHDT and CDR2 YNNKEL (reference sequence). The ends lost 4 bases at V and 9 bases at J; junction bases unmatched: 4. CDR3 DNA: TGTGCCAGCAGCCTGGGACAGGGGGCGGGTTCACCCCTCCACTTT. It codes for CASSLGQGAGSPLHF.

The rearrangement uses TRBV6-2 or TRBV6-3 and TRBJ2-3, with D perhaps matching TRBD1 or TRBD2 (5 bases each). Trimming removed 3 bases from V and 4 bases from J, with 14 bases in between. This CDR3 is built from 15 residues. CDR1 is MNHEY and CDR2 is SVGEGT in the germline V gene. The chain's CDR3 is CASSYNGARADTQYF. The CDR3 DNA reads TGTGCCAGCAGTTATAATGGGGCGCGGGCAGATACGCAGTATTTT.

This clonotype was picked up a small number of times. The genes are TRBV6-5 and TRBJ1-4, with D maybe TRBD1 (6 bases). V lost 0 bases, J lost 8 bases, and 13 bases lay in between. The germline V gene encodes CDR1 MNHEY and CDR2 SVGAGI. This CDR3 is built from 15 residues. CDR3 amino acids: CASSYSIGGNEKLFF. The CDR3 DNA sequence: TGTGCCAGCAGTTACTCGATCGGGGGCAACGAAAAACTGTTTTTT.

This clonotype came up a few times. The gene calls are TRBV7-9 and TRBJ2-1, with 12 bases matching TRBD2. With 1 base clipped from V and 9 bases from J, the junction kept 13 bases outside the gene matches. The CDR3 loop spans 18 amino acids. Germline values: CDR1 SEHNR, CDR2 FQNEAQ (reference sequence). The CDR3 is CASSLVVSGLAGIREQFF. Written as DNA, the CDR3 is TGTGCCAGCAGCTTAGTGGTTTCGGGACTAGCGGGCATCCGTGAGCAGTTCTTC.

This clonotype was counted only a few times. This chain uses TRBV15 with TRBJ1-2, with 8 positions matching TRBD1. The CDR3 runs 13 residues. CDR1 is LNHNV, CDR2 YYDKDF, per germline (reference sequence). With V trimmed by 4 bases and J by 11 bases, 9 bases remained unmatched. In nucleotides, the CDR3 is TGTGCCACCAGCAAGGGACAGGAAAGAAGATACACCTTC. Its protein is CATSKGQERRYTF.

The chain has TRBV7-9 and TRBJ2-1; no reliable D call. Germline CDR1 is SEHNR and CDR2 is FQNEAQ (reference sequence). V shed 8 bases and J shed 9 bases, with 14 bases lying between them. CDR3 size: 12 residues. CDR3 in amino acids: CASGDPVVEQFF. The CDR3 DNA reads as TGTGCCAGCGGAGACCCCGTGGTTGAGCAGTTCTTC.

V and J are TRBV6-2 or TRBV6-3 and TRBJ2-7; no reliable D call. The V end was cut by 4 bases, the J end by 3 bases, with 7 bases between. This CDR3 is 12 amino acids long. Germline loops: CDR1 MNHEY, CDR2 SVGEGT. For the CDR3, the DNA is TGTGCCAGCAGTTCGGGCAACTACGAGCAGTACGTC. Amino acids: CASSSGNYEQYV.